These T cell receptor beta chains were read from a single sample in a study of cytomegalovirus exposure and HLA in healthy donors. Using immunoSEQ multiplex PCR, the repertoire was profiled, and TCRdb retains in-frame clones only, with some absent. The profile shows some 140,000 clones, over 60% of them singletons. The sample consisted of PBMCs. The receptors derive from a woman in her thirties or forties in good health and CMV-seronegative. Each CDR3 is given with its conserved first and last residue.

v_gene,CDR3aa
TRBV5-1,CASSLDWSLKEQFF
TRBV19,CASSTREEIQNEQFF
TRBV19,CASSILPYNQPQHF
TRBV6-1,CASSDQGYTEAFF
TRBV6-1,CASSERGEYTEAFF
TRBV13,CASSLDRGRAYEQYF
TRBV7-9,CASSLPRDRGGGETQYF
TRBV7-6,CASSAASGSGNEQFF
TRBV2,CASSENAPGDQPQHF
TRBV7-9,CAGGVEEETQHF
TRBV15,CATSRDPGTGSWEKLFF
TRBV7-9,CASSSITGTYEQYF
TRBV18,CASSPGTGTTYEQYF
TRBV5-1,CASSLEASGTRPSYEQYF
TRBV7-7,CASSLRFTGTSGTNEQFF
TRBV5-1,CASSLGMWGELHNEQFF
TRBV11-2,CASSLRIPGQGTEAFF
TRBV11-3,CASSLDAGDYEQYF
TRBV2,CARQGADYGYTF
TRBV29-1,CSAGGQGSTEAFF
TRBV7-6,CASSPSTPGGRGHNEQFF
TRBV7-8,CASSLVEGQGAHEQYF
TRBV11-2,CASSLEQVYGEQFF
TRBV14,CASSLFGGSGGEETQYF
TRBV7-2,CASSPDRGGGYTF
TRBV11-3,CASSLVARGEQYF
TRBV27,CASSQAGGRNSGANVLTF
TRBV5-1,CASSWGRLAGRETQYF
TRBV19,CASRNSFVPDTQYF
TRBV28,CASRGDSTYEQYF
TRBV6-6,CASETGSLGNTIYF
TRBV6-1,CASRGDTHTDTQYF
TRBV28,CASSPHRLAGAPDTQYF
TRBV19,CASSILQPTNYGYTF
TRBV13,CASSFQAVSYEQYF
TRBV9,CASSAGQGAGEQFF
TRBV10-1,CASSESQREGPELF
TRBV2,CASRQGQFSGNTIYF
TRBV27,CASSPTTGGESGNTIYF
TRBV2,CASSLRQGYGYTF
TRBV13,CASSLGFREITDTQYF
TRBV7-2,CASSFPSGSLRDTQYF
TRBV30,CAWSPSVGYTF
TRBV6-1,CASRRQGAQPQHF
TRBV6-5,CASSREGSGNTIYF
TRBV2,CASRISEDQPQHF
TRBV7-9,CASSLDFADTQYF
TRBV13,CASSLGWGGQESYEQYF